Below, one T cell receptor (beta chain) is given with its context. Its target is not known. The sample is drawn from a study of cytomegalovirus exposure and HLA in healthy donors. Study observations and caveats: Reportedly, cytomegalovirus status was diagnosed with high sensitivity and specificity. Later on, a genetic analysis was performed. It linked a missense variant in DCLRE1C with V- and J-gene trimming of TCR beta. Earlier analysis found most TCR beta V segments productive about 87% or about 30% of the time.

Trimming removed 6 bases from V and 5 bases from J, with 5 bases in between. Germline V CDR1 and CDR2: LNHDA, SQIVND (reference sequence). This CDR3 spans 11 amino acids. The PCR contained 60 Vbeta and 13 Jbeta primers. Study processing details: Roughly 83 million unique TCR beta chains, some 10 million of them shared, were counted by a later analysis. Produced via immunoSEQ multiplex PCR; TCRdb's table is partial and in-frame only. V, J and clone size are taken as reported in that table, and D and trimming were inferred from the DNA itself. The table has 150,000 to 200,000 clones, about 80% seen once; the top ten hold roughly 2%.

This TCR derives from a female donor in good health and CMV-seronegative. J is TRBJ2-1 and V is TRBV19, with no clear D. Sequencing was performed on PBMCs. The CDR3 sequence: CASRRNNEQFF. CDR3 DNA sequence: TGTGCCAGTAGGCGAAACAATGAGCAGTTCTTC.